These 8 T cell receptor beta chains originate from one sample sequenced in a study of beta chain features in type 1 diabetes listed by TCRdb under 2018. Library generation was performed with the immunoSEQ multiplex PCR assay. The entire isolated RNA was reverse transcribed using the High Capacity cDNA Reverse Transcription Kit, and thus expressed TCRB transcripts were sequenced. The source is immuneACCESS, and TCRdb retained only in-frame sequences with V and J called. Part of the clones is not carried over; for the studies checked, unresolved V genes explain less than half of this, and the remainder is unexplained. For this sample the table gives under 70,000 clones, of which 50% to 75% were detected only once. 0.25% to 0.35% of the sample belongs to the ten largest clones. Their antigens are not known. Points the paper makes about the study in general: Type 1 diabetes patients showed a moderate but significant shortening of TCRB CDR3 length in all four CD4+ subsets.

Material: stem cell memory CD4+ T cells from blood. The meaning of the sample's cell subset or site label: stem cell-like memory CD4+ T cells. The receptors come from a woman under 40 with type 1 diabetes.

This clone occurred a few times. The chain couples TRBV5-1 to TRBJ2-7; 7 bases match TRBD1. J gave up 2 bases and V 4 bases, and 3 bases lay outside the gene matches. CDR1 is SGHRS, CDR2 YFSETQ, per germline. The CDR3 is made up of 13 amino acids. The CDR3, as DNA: TGCGCCAGCAGCAGGACAGGAGCCTACGAGCAGTACTTC. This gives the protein CASSRTGAYEQYF.

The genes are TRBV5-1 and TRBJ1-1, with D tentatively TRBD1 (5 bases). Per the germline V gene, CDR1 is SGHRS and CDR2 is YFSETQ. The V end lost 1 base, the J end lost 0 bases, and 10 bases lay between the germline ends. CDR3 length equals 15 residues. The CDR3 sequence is CASSLMGGVNTEAFF. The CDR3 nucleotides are TGCGCCAGCAGCTTGATGGGGGGAGTGAACACTGAAGCTTTCTTT.

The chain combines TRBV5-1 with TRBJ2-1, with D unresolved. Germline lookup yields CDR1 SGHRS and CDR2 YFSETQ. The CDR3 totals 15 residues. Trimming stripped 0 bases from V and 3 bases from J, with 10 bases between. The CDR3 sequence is CASSLVQTVYNEQFF. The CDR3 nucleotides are TGCGCCAGCAGCTTGGTACAAACCGTCTACAATGAGCAGTTCTTC. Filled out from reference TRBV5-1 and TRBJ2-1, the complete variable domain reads KAGVTQTPRYLIKTRGQQVTLSCSPISGHRSVSWYQQTPGQGLQFLFEYFSETQRNKGNFPGRFSGRQFSNSRSEMNVSTLELGDSALYLCASSLVQTVYNEQFFGPGTRLTVL.

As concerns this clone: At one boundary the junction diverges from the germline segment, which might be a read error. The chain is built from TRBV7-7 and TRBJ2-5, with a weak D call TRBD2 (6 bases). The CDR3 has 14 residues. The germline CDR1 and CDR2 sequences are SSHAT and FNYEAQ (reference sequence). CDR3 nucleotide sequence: TGTGCTAGCAGCTACCAGGGAGGAGGAGAGACCCAGTACTTC. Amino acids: CASSYQGGGETQYF.

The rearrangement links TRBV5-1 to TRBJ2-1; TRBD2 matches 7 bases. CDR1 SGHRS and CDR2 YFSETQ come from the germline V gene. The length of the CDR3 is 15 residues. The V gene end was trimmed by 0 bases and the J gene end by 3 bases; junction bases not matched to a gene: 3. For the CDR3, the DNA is TGCGCCAGCAGCTTGGTTCTAGCGGACTACAATGAGCAGTTCTTC. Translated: CASSLVLADYNEQFF.

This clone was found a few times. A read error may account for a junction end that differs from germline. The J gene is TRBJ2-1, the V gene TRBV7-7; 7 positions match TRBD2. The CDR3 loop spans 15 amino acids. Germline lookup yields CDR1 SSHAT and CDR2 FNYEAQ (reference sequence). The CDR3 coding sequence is TGTGCTAGCAGCTTAGGGGAGGGAAGGTACAATGAGCAGTTCTTC. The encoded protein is CASSLGEGRYNEQFF.

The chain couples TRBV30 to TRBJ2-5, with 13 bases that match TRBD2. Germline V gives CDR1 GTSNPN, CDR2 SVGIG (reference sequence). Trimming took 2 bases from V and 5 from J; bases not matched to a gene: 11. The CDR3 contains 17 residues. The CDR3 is CAWSTARTSGSGETQYF. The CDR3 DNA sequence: TGTGCCTGGAGTACGGCCCGGACTAGCGGGAGTGGGGAGACCCAGTACTTC.

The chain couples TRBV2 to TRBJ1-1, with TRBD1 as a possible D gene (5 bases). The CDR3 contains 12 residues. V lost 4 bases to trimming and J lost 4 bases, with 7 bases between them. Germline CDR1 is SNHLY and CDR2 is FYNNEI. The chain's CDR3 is CASSAGFTEAFF. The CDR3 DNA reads TGTGCCAGCAGTGCAGGGTTCACTGAAGCTTTCTTT.